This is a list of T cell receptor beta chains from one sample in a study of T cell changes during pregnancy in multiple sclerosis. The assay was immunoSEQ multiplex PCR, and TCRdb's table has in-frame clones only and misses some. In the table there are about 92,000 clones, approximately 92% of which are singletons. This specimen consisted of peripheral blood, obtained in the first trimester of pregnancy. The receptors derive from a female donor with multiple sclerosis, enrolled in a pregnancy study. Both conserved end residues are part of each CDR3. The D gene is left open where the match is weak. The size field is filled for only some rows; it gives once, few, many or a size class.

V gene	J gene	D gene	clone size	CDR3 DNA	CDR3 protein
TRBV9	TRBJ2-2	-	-	TGTGCCAGCACCTACCGCCCCGAGGGGAACACCGGGGAGCTGTTTTTT	CASTYRPEGNTGELFF
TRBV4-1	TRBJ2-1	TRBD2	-	TGCGCCAGCAGCCAAGTCGGGACTAGCGGGAAGGATGAGCAGTTCTTC	CASSQVGTSGKDEQFF
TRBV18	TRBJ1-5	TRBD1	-	TGTGCCAGCTCACCGGGACAGGGCCCTTTTCGCAATCAGCCCCAGCATTTT	CASSPGQGPFRNQPQHF
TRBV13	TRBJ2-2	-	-	TGTGCCAGCAGCCCACAGAGAAACACCGGGGAGCTGTTTTTT	CASSPQRNTGELFF
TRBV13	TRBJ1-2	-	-	TGTGCCAGCAGCTTTAACAGCCCTCGGTATGGCTACACCTTC	CASSFNSPRYGYTF
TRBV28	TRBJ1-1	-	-	TGTGCCAGCAGTTCCTCCCCGGCGAAGTTCGGGACTGAAGCTTTCTTT	CASSSSPAKFGTEAFF
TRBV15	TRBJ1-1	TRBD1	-	TGTGCCACCAGCGGTCCGGGGACAGGCGATAGAGGAGCTTTCTTT	CATSGPGTGDRGAFF
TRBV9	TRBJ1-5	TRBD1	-	TGTGCCAGCAGCCCCCGGGACAGCCCTCGTCAGCCCCAGCATTTT	CASSPRDSPRQPQHF
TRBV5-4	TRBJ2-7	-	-	TGTGCCAGCAGCACCGGGTCCTCGTCCGAGCAGTACTTC	CASSTGSSSEQYF
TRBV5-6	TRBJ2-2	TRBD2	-	TGTGCCAGCAGCTTGGGACTAGCGGTCCAGAACACCGGGGAGCTGTTTTTT	CASSLGLAVQNTGELFF
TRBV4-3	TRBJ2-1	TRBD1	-	TGCGCCAGCAGCCAAGAGGGAGGGACAGGGGGCTCTGAGCAGTTCTTC	CASSQEGGTGGSEQFF
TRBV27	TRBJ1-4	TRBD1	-	TGTGCCAGCAGTTTATGGACAGGCAGTAATGAAAAACTGTTTTTT	CASSLWTGSNEKLFF
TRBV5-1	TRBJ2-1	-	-	TGCGCCAGCAGCCTGCGGACAGCAAACTACAATGAGCAGTTCTTC	CASSLRTANYNEQFF
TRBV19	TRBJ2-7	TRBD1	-	TGTGCCAGTAGTATAGGGCAGGGGGTCTCCTACGAGCAGTACTTC	CASSIGQGVSYEQYF
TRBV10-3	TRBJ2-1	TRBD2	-	TGTGCCATCAGTGAATCTAGCGGAGTCTACAATGAGCAGTTCTTC	CAISESSGVYNEQFF
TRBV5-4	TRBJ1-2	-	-	TGTGCCAGCAGCCCGGGGGTGGTACAGGCCCGCTATGGCTACACCTTC	CASSPGVVQARYGYTF
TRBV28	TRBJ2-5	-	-	TGTGCCAGCGGCGGGGAGGTGGAGACCCAGTACTTC	CASGGEVETQYF
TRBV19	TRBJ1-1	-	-	TGTGCCAGTAGTTGGGGGGGAGGTTTTGAAGCTTTCTTT	CASSWGGGFEAFF
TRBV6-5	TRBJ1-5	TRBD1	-	TGTGCCAGCAGTAGGACAGGGGCTGGTCAGCCCCAGCATTTT	CASSRTGAGQPQHF
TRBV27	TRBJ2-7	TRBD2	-	TGTGCCAGCAGTCCGTGGGGGGGATACGAGCAGTACTTC	CASSPWGGYEQYF
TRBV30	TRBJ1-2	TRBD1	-	TGTGCCTGGAGTCGCGGGACAGTAAAAGGCTACACCTTC	CAWSRGTVKGYTF
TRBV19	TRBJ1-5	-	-	TGTGCCAGTAGTATAGCACTCTGGACATACAGCAATCAGCCCCAGCATTTT	CASSIALWTYSNQPQHF
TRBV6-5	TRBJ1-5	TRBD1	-	TGTGCCAGCAGCCTAGGACAGGGGGTGAGTCAGCCCCAGCATTTT	CASSLGQGVSQPQHF
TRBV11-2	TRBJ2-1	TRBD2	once	TGTGCCAGCAGCTTGACTAGCGGGAGGGTGGGTAGTGAGCAGTTCTTC	CASSLTSGRVGSEQFF
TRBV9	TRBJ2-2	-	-	TGTGCCAGCAGCGTACAGATCAACACCGGGGAGCTGTTTTTT	CASSVQINTGELFF
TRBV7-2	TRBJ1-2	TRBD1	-	TGTGCCAGCAGTCACGACAGGGGAAACTATGGCTACACCTTC	CASSHDRGNYGYTF
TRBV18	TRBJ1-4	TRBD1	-	TGTGCCAGCTCACCCGAACCGGGACAGAATGAAAAACTGTTTTTT	CASSPEPGQNEKLFF
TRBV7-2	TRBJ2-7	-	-	TGTGCCAGCAGCTTAAAGACAACTGGTTACTACGAGCAGTACTTC	CASSLKTTGYYEQYF
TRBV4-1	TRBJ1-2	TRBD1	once	TGCGCCAGCAGCCAAGTTTGGACAGGGTCAACCTATGGCTACACCTTC	CASSQVWTGSTYGYTF
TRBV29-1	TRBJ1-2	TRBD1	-	TGCAGCGTCAACAAACAGGGGGCGGGCTATGGCTACACCTTC	CSVNKQGAGYGYTF